This is a list of T cell receptor beta chains from one sample in a study of blood T cell repertoires in COVID-19. The protocol was immunoSEQ multiplex PCR, while the TCRdb copy is restricted to in-frame clones and leaves out a portion. Seen here are 300,000 to 400,000 clones, around 87% observed once, and the top ten hold under 3%. The specimen was peripheral blood. The receptors were sampled from a woman aged 60 to 75 with COVID-19, enrolled during active disease. Each CDR3 is given with its conserved first and last residue. The order of the fields is clone size, J gene, D gene, V gene, CDR3 protein, CDR3 DNA. D genes are given only for firm matches. Clone size, where shown, is once, few, many, or a class for clones that have expanded.

clone size: -
J gene: TRBJ1-3
D gene: -
V gene: TRBV18
CDR3 protein: CASSEHPGNTIYF
CDR3 DNA: TGTGCCAGCTCCGAACACCCTGGAAACACCATATATTTT

clone size: -
J gene: TRBJ1-2
D gene: -
V gene: TRBV6-4
CDR3 protein: CASRADSASTYGYTF
CDR3 DNA: TGTGCCAGCAGAGCGGACAGCGCCTCTACTTATGGCTACACCTTC

clone size: -
J gene: TRBJ2-6
D gene: TRBD1
V gene: TRBV19
CDR3 protein: CASSREDRGRTGANVLTF
CDR3 DNA: TGTGCCAGTAGTAGGGAGGACAGGGGGCGGACTGGGGCCAACGTCCTGACTTTC

clone size: -
J gene: TRBJ2-1
D gene: -
V gene: TRBV18
CDR3 protein: CASSPARGRGYNEQFF
CDR3 DNA: TGTGCCAGCTCACCCGCGCGGGGGCGGGGTTACAATGAGCAGTTCTTC

clone size: -
J gene: TRBJ1-5
D gene: -
V gene: TRBV6-1
CDR3 protein: CASSEGWRQPQHF
CDR3 DNA: TGTGCCAGCAGTGAAGGTTGGCGGCAGCCCCAGCATTTT

clone size: -
J gene: TRBJ1-6
D gene: -
V gene: TRBV5-1
CDR3 protein: CASGSSYNSPLHF
CDR3 DNA: TGCGCCAGCGGCAGCTCCTATAATTCACCCCTCCACTTT

clone size: -
J gene: TRBJ1-2
D gene: -
V gene: TRBV4-1
CDR3 protein: CASSQDRVGGRAGSPLGYTF
CDR3 DNA: TGCGCCAGCAGCCAAGATAGAGTGGGCGGCCGGGCAGGGTCCCCTCTTGGCTACACCTTC

clone size: -
J gene: TRBJ2-2
D gene: TRBD2
V gene: TRBV3-1/TRBV3-2
CDR3 protein: CASGRTSGGMNTGELFF
CDR3 DNA: TGTGCCAGCGGTCGGACTAGCGGGGGGATGAACACCGGGGAGCTGTTTTTT

clone size: once
J gene: TRBJ1-6
D gene: TRBD1
V gene: TRBV10-2
CDR3 protein: CASSEAGTGPNSPLHF
CDR3 DNA: TGCGCCAGCAGTGAGGCCGGGACAGGGCCAAATTCACCCCTCCACTTT

clone size: once
J gene: TRBJ1-6
D gene: TRBD1
V gene: TRBV7-9
CDR3 protein: CASSSGQGVSPLHF
CDR3 DNA: TGTGCCAGCAGCTCAGGACAGGGGGTTTCACCCCTCCACTTT

clone size: -
J gene: TRBJ1-2
D gene: -
V gene: TRBV7-2
CDR3 protein: CASSSLNYGYTF
CDR3 DNA: TGTGCCAGCAGCTCCTTAAACTATGGCTACACCTTC

clone size: -
J gene: TRBJ1-1
D gene: -
V gene: TRBV9
CDR3 protein: CASSVGQANTEAFF
CDR3 DNA: TGTGCCAGCAGCGTAGGACAGGCCAACACTGAAGCTTTCTTT

clone size: -
J gene: TRBJ1-2
D gene: TRBD1
V gene: TRBV28
CDR3 protein: CASSLGDRGLSGYTF
CDR3 DNA: TGTGCCAGCAGTTTGGGGGACAGGGGATTGAGTGGCTACACCTTC

clone size: -
J gene: TRBJ1-1
D gene: -
V gene: TRBV6-5
CDR3 protein: CASSYSTGNTEAFF
CDR3 DNA: TGTGCCAGCAGCTACAGTACAGGGAACACTGAAGCTTTCTTT

clone size: -
J gene: TRBJ2-1
D gene: TRBD1
V gene: TRBV10-3
CDR3 protein: CAISQQTGRNEQFF
CDR3 DNA: TGTGCCATCAGTCAACAGACAGGGCGGAATGAGCAGTTCTTC

clone size: -
J gene: TRBJ1-2
D gene: TRBD1
V gene: TRBV7-8
CDR3 protein: CASSLGQGAPGYTF
CDR3 DNA: TGTGCCAGCAGCTTGGGACAGGGGGCTCCTGGCTACACCTTC

clone size: -
J gene: TRBJ2-7
D gene: -
V gene: TRBV28
CDR3 protein: CASRSPYEQYF
CDR3 DNA: TGTGCCTCCCGGTCCCCCTACGAGCAGTACTTC

clone size: -
J gene: TRBJ1-2
D gene: TRBD1
V gene: TRBV18
CDR3 protein: CASFRDRDRYTF
CDR3 DNA: TGTGCCAGCTTCCGGGACAGGGATCGCTACACCTTC

clone size: -
J gene: TRBJ2-7
D gene: -
V gene: TRBV10-3
CDR3 protein: CAISDWGQVYEQYF
CDR3 DNA: TGTGCCATCAGTGATTGGGGACAAGTCTACGAGCAGTACTTC

clone size: -
J gene: TRBJ1-4
D gene: TRBD1
V gene: TRBV7-2
CDR3 protein: CASRLTGGGEKLFF
CDR3 DNA: TGTGCCAGCAGACTCACAGGGGGGGGAGAAAAACTGTTTTTT

clone size: -
J gene: TRBJ1-4
D gene: -
V gene: TRBV30
CDR3 protein: CAWSFGVGEKLFF
CDR3 DNA: TGTGCCTGGAGTTTCGGGGTGGGCGAAAAACTGTTTTTT

clone size: -
J gene: TRBJ2-6
D gene: -
V gene: TRBV5-6
CDR3 protein: CASSYQGSGANVLTF
CDR3 DNA: TGTGCCAGCAGCTATCAGGGGTCTGGGGCCAACGTCCTGACTTTC

clone size: -
J gene: TRBJ1-6
D gene: -
V gene: TRBV9
CDR3 protein: CASSGPGLMNSPLHF
CDR3 DNA: TGTGCCAGCAGCGGACCGGGACTCATGAATTCACCCCTCCACTTT

clone size: -
J gene: TRBJ1-5
D gene: -
V gene: TRBV12-3/TRBV12-4
CDR3 protein: CASSGRVQPQHF
CDR3 DNA: TGTGCCAGCAGTGGCAGGGTTCAGCCCCAGCATTTT

clone size: -
J gene: TRBJ2-1
D gene: TRBD1
V gene: TRBV5-1
CDR3 protein: CASSLGGQVSNEQFF
CDR3 DNA: TGCGCCAGCAGCTTGGGGGGACAGGTATCAAATGAGCAGTTCTTC

clone size: -
J gene: TRBJ1-1
D gene: -
V gene: TRBV19
CDR3 protein: CASSIDPGRGSLNTEAFF
CDR3 DNA: TGTGCCAGTAGTATAGACCCGGGTCGGGGGTCGTTGAACACTGAAGCTTTCTTT

clone size: -
J gene: TRBJ2-7
D gene: -
V gene: TRBV7-8
CDR3 protein: CASSLQREQYF
CDR3 DNA: TGTGCCAGCAGCTTACAGCGCGAGCAGTACTTC

clone size: few
J gene: TRBJ2-7
D gene: -
V gene: TRBV27
CDR3 protein: CASSSDSLEQYF
CDR3 DNA: TGTGCCAGCAGTTCTGACAGCCTCGAGCAGTACTTC

clone size: -
J gene: TRBJ2-3
D gene: TRBD2
V gene: TRBV5-8
CDR3 protein: CASSVFLLAGVTDTQYF
CDR3 DNA: TGTGCCAGCAGCGTATTCCTCCTAGCGGGGGTCACAGATACGCAGTATTTT

clone size: -
J gene: TRBJ2-3
D gene: -
V gene: TRBV10-3
CDR3 protein: CAISESQGIRGDTQYF
CDR3 DNA: TGTGCCATCAGTGAGTCCCAGGGGATACGTGGAGATACGCAGTATTTT

clone size: few
J gene: TRBJ1-5
D gene: -
V gene: TRBV19
CDR3 protein: CASSIAGNQPQHF
CDR3 DNA: TGTGCCAGTAGTATAGCGGGAAATCAGCCCCAGCATTTT

clone size: -
J gene: TRBJ2-5
D gene: -
V gene: TRBV7-7
CDR3 protein: CASSPGGGALETQYF
CDR3 DNA: TGTGCCAGCAGCCCAGGTGGGGGGGCTCTTGAGACCCAGTACTTC

clone size: -
J gene: TRBJ1-2
D gene: TRBD1
V gene: TRBV19
CDR3 protein: CASSKQGNYGYTF
CDR3 DNA: TGTGCCAGTAGCAAACAGGGGAACTATGGCTACACCTTC

clone size: -
J gene: TRBJ1-2
D gene: -
V gene: TRBV12-5
CDR3 protein: CASAPSGNYGYTF
CDR3 DNA: TGTGCTAGTGCCCCTTCAGGGAACTATGGCTACACCTTC

clone size: once
J gene: TRBJ2-7
D gene: TRBD1
V gene: TRBV14
CDR3 protein: CASARTGPSYEQYF
CDR3 DNA: TGTGCCAGCGCAAGGACAGGTCCGTCCTACGAGCAGTACTTC

clone size: -
J gene: TRBJ2-3
D gene: -
V gene: TRBV5-1
CDR3 protein: CASSGSPSGDTQYF
CDR3 DNA: TGCGCCAGCAGCGGGAGCCCCAGCGGAGATACGCAGTATTTT

clone size: -
J gene: TRBJ1-4
D gene: TRBD1
V gene: TRBV15
CDR3 protein: CATSRDAPGQGGKKLFF
CDR3 DNA: TGTGCCACCAGCAGAGATGCCCCTGGACAGGGGGGGAAAAAACTGTTTTTT

clone size: once
J gene: TRBJ1-1
D gene: -
V gene: TRBV5-1
CDR3 protein: CASSLGGAMNTEAFF
CDR3 DNA: TGCGCCAGCAGCTTGGGTGGGGCCATGAACACTGAAGCTTTCTTT

clone size: -
J gene: TRBJ2-1
D gene: TRBD2
V gene: TRBV28
CDR3 protein: CASSWTAGGLNNEQFF
CDR3 DNA: TGTGCCAGCAGTTGGACTGCGGGGGGCCTTAACAATGAGCAGTTCTTC

clone size: -
J gene: TRBJ1-2
D gene: TRBD1
V gene: TRBV6-2/TRBV6-3
CDR3 protein: CASSGTGGANYGYTF
CDR3 DNA: TGTGCCAGCAGTGGGACAGGGGGCGCGAATTATGGCTACACCTTC

clone size: -
J gene: TRBJ1-2
D gene: -
V gene: TRBV19
CDR3 protein: CASTNQQTGNGYTF
CDR3 DNA: TGTGCCAGTACCAACCAACAGACAGGCAATGGCTACACCTTC

clone size: few
J gene: TRBJ1-2
D gene: -
V gene: TRBV5-4
CDR3 protein: CASSSAGTIYGYTF
CDR3 DNA: TGTGCCAGCAGCTCGGCAGGAACCATCTATGGCTACACCTTC

clone size: once
J gene: TRBJ2-1
D gene: -
V gene: TRBV18
CDR3 protein: CASSPDMINEQFF
CDR3 DNA: TGTGCCAGCTCACCAGACATGATCAATGAGCAGTTCTTC

clone size: -
J gene: TRBJ2-7
D gene: -
V gene: TRBV6-5
CDR3 protein: CASSYGRGLRPAEQYF
CDR3 DNA: TGTGCCAGCAGTTATGGTAGGGGACTTCGTCCTGCCGAGCAGTACTTC

clone size: -
J gene: TRBJ2-7
D gene: TRBD1
V gene: TRBV18
CDR3 protein: CASSPGQGSYEQYF
CDR3 DNA: TGTGCCAGCTCCCCAGGACAGGGGTCCTACGAGCAGTACTTC

clone size: -
J gene: TRBJ2-3
D gene: -
V gene: TRBV19
CDR3 protein: CASSIRRELDTQYF
CDR3 DNA: TGTGCCAGTAGTATTCGGCGGGAACTAGATACGCAGTATTTT

clone size: -
J gene: TRBJ1-3
D gene: -
V gene: TRBV5-6
CDR3 protein: CASSLGGGNTIYF
CDR3 DNA: TGTGCCAGCAGCTTGGGGGGCGGAAACACCATATATTTT

clone size: -
J gene: TRBJ1-6
D gene: -
V gene: TRBV5-1
CDR3 protein: CASSLGVYNSPLHF
CDR3 DNA: TGCGCCAGCAGCCTGGGAGTTTATAATTCACCCCTCCACTTT

clone size: -
J gene: TRBJ1-1
D gene: -
V gene: TRBV6-6
CDR3 protein: CASTPGLMNTEAFF
CDR3 DNA: TGTGCCAGCACACCGGGACTGATGAACACTGAAGCTTTCTTT

clone size: -
J gene: TRBJ2-7
D gene: TRBD1
V gene: TRBV19
CDR3 protein: CASKPGQGAREQYF
CDR3 DNA: TGTGCCAGTAAGCCCGGACAGGGGGCTCGGGAGCAGTACTTC